Presented here are 23 T cell receptor beta chains from one specimen sequenced in a study of blood T cells in healthy people across ages. A sample-barcoded 5' primer and a J-beta primer mix were used in a second PCR of roughly 7 to 11 cycles. TCRdb recomputed calls from the 5' RACE reads with MiXCR, one row per CDR3 protein. The sample has around 1.5 million distinct CDR3 sequences, about 35% seen once; the top ten hold about 11%. What was sequenced was blood. These receptors were taken from a woman aged 25 to 39 in good health.

This clonotype came up once. Germline and junction disagree at one end, which may indicate a read error. This chain's CDR3 is CASSWVRGDAQYF. The CDR3 DNA follows: TGTGCCAGCAGTTGGGTGCGGGGAGATGCGCAGTATTTT. The chain has TRBV12-3 or TRBV12-4 and TRBJ2-3; a weak D match, TRBD2 (6 bases). This CDR3 contains 13 residues.

The rearrangement joins TRBV18 to TRBJ2-5; 7 positions agree with TRBD1. The V gene end was trimmed by 5 bases and the J gene end by 1 base; junction bases not matched to a gene: 7. The CDR3 has 15 residues. In germline, CDR1 is KGHSH, CDR2 LQKENI. The CDR3 loop reads CASSAYRGPQETQYF. The CDR3 DNA reads as TGTGCCAGCTCAGCCTACAGGGGACCCCAAGAGACCCAGTACTTC.

This clonotype was found a few times. The gene calls are TRBV3-1 and TRBJ2-7; no firm D call. V was shortened by 0 bases and J by 2 bases, with 14 bases between the two germline ends. Germline V gene lookup returns CDR1 LGHDT and CDR2 YNNKEL (reference sequence). CDR3 length: 16 residues. CDR3 sequence (DNA): TGTGCCAGCAGCCAAGAGATGTATCTAGTAGCCTACGAGCAGTACTTC. The encoded protein is CASSQEMYLVAYEQYF.

This sequence joins TRBV14 and TRBJ2-7, with 10 bases matching TRBD2. V was pared by 1 base and J by 3 bases, with 6 bases of the junction left unmatched. The germline gives CDR1 SGHDN, CDR2 FVKESK. The CDR3 is 16 amino acids. The CDR3, as DNA: TGTGCCAGCAGCCAAGGAAACTTAGCGGGGGGCTACGAGCAGTACTTC. Protein sequence: CASSQGNLAGGYEQYF.

This clonotype was counted ten times or more. The chain carries TRBV10-2 and TRBJ2-7; tentative D call: TRBD2 (5 bases). Trimming cost V 7 bases and J 2 bases, with 18 bases left between them. The CDR3 extends over 15 amino acids. Germline V gene data show CDR1 as WSHSY and CDR2 as SAAADI. CDR3 region: CASTPGLAGTYEQYF. The DNA for the CDR3 is TGCGCCAGCACCCCTGGACTGGCCGGAACCTACGAGCAGTACTTC.

The chain recombines TRBV12-3 or TRBV12-4 with TRBJ1-1; D not certain. Trimming left V 3 bases short and J 10 bases short, with 15 bases between. This CDR3 is 13 amino acids long. In nucleotides, the CDR3 is TGTGCCAGCAGTTTTGTGGCAGATGCCGCAGCTTTCTTT. It encodes CASSFVADAAAFF.

This chain uses TRBV4-1 with TRBJ1-3; 10 nucleotides align to TRBD1. From germline, CDR1 is MGHRA and CDR2 YSYEKL. There are 16 residues in the CDR3. Trimming at V came to 4 bases and at J to 3 bases, leaving 6 bases not matched to a gene. The DNA of the CDR3 is TGCGCCAGCAGCCCCGGGACAGGGGTATATGGAAACACCATATATTTT. Its protein is CASSPGTGVYGNTIYF.

The chain employs TRBV3-1 and TRBJ2-2; 10 nucleotides line up with TRBD2. Trimming cost V 4 bases and J 7 bases; bases outside gene matches: 9. CDR3 length: 16 amino acids. CDR1 is LGHDT and CDR2 is YNNKEL in the germline V gene (reference sequence). The CDR3 region has the DNA TGTGCCAGCAGCCCTTTCCTAGCGGGAGCTGTCGGGGAGCTGTTTTTT. This gives the protein CASSPFLAGAVGELFF.

The V and J genes are TRBV20-1 and TRBJ2-1, with 7 bases matching TRBD2. The trim removed 0 bases at V and 0 bases at J, leaving 5 bases unmatched. This CDR3 is 16 amino acids long. CDR1 is DFQATT, CDR2 SNEGSKA, per germline (reference sequence). In DNA form, the CDR3 reads TGCAGTGCTAGAGATCAGCGGGGTTACTCCTACAATGAGCAGTTCTTC. This sequence encodes CSARDQRGYSYNEQFF.

This clonotype was seen many times. The chain is built from TRBV7-2 and TRBJ2-7; possibly TRBD1 or TRBD2 for D (5 bases each). The CDR3 loop spans 13 amino acids. From germline, CDR1 is SGHTA and CDR2 FQGNSA. V lost 4 bases and J 6 bases, leaving 13 bases between the germline ends. The CDR3 coding sequence is TGTGCCAGCAGCTCCGGGGCTGGAGGCGAGCAGTACTTC. It translates to CASSSGAGGEQYF. Combining the CDR3 with reference TRBV7-2 and TRBJ2-7 gives the whole variable domain GAGVSQSPSNKVTEKGKDVELRCDPISGHTALYWYRQSLGQGLEFLIYFQGNSAPDKSGLPSDRFSAERTGGSVSTLTIQRTQQEDSAVYLCASSSGAGGEQYFGPGTRLTVT.

This chain uses TRBV5-1 with TRBJ2-3; no reliable D call. Germline lookup yields CDR1 SGHRS and CDR2 YFSETQ. The CDR3 runs 15 residues. V was cut by 2 bases and J by 4 bases, with 14 bases left in between. CDR3 residues: CASSFNGYYADTQYF. CDR3 DNA: TGCGCCAGCAGCTTCAACGGCTACTACGCAGATACGCAGTATTTT.

The V and J genes are TRBV9 and TRBJ2-7; D is uncertain. The V and J ends lost 4 bases and 5 bases respectively, with 13 bases between them. The CDR3 sequence is 13 residues long. Germline V gene sequence: CDR1 SGDLS, CDR2 YYNGEE. This CDR3 reads CASSPDNRHEQYF. For the CDR3, the DNA is TGTGCCAGCAGCCCCGATAATCGCCACGAGCAGTACTTC.

Regarding this clonotype: Because it lacks the conserved phenylalanine or tryptophan at the end, this CDR3 is likely a read error. The V and J genes are TRBV28 and TRBJ2-6; no firm D call. CDR3 size: 17 residues. Trimming pared 4 bases from V and 0 bases from J, leaving 13 bases between. Germline CDR1 reads MDHEN; CDR2 reads SYDVKM. CDR3 region: CASSSQWTISGANVLTC. The CDR3 bases are TGTGCCAGCAGTTCCCAATGGACGATCTCTGGGGCCAACGTCCTGACTTGC.

The sample holds a few counts of this clonotype. CDR3 DNA sequence: TGTGCCAGCAGTTCGTCTACCACTCACGAGCAGTACTTC. This sequence encodes CASSSSTTHEQYF. The chain has TRBV6-5 and TRBJ2-7; unclear D gene. CDR1 is MNHEY, CDR2 SVGAGI, per germline. Trimming pared 4 bases from V and 5 bases from J, leaving 12 bases between. CDR3 length equals 13 residues.

This clonotype has a count of ten or more. The CDR3 protein is CASSENPTDRGGRDTQYF. The CDR3 DNA reads TGTGCCAGCAGCGAGAACCCAACTGACAGGGGGGGAAGAGATACGCAGTATTTT. This chain joins TRBV9 and TRBJ2-3; 9 bases are shared with TRBD1. The CDR3 is 18 residues long. Trimming removed 3 bases from V and 5 bases from J; junction bases left unmatched: 16. Per germline, CDR1 SGDLS and CDR2 YYNGEE.

This clonotype has only a few counts. The gene calls are TRBV10-3 and TRBJ1-2; D might be TRBD1 (5 bases). There are 11 residues in the CDR3. V gave up 11 bases and J gave up 4 bases, with 11 bases separating them. CDR1 is ENHRY, CDR2 SYGVKD, per germline. CDR3 region: CASTQGYGYTF. CDR3 bases: TGTGCCTCGACTCAGGGCTATGGCTACACCTTC.

This clonotype was detected only once. The genes are TRBV5-6 and TRBJ1-6, with 7 nucleotides matching TRBD1. V gave up 2 bases and J gave up 10 bases; unmatched junction bases: 6. CDR3 length equals 14 residues. Germline CDR1 is SGHDT and CDR2 is YYEEEE. CDR3 residues: CASSFRGWKSPLHF. The CDR3 DNA follows: TGTGCCAGCAGCTTCAGGGGGTGGAAATCACCCCTCCACTTT.

This clonotype was picked up a small number of times. The CDR3 region has the DNA TGTGCCAGCAGTCGGGGGCCGAGCAATCAGCCCCAGCATTTT. As protein: CASSRGPSNQPQHF. This chain uses TRBV27 with TRBJ1-5, with D perhaps matching TRBD1 (6 bases). V lost 5 bases and J lost 1, with 9 bases in between. The CDR3 consists of 14 residues. Germline lookup yields CDR1 MNHEY and CDR2 SMNVEV (reference sequence).

The gene calls are TRBV10-3 and TRBJ2-2; tentative D call: TRBD2 (6 bases). The CDR3 loop spans 16 amino acids. Trimming removed 2 bases at V and 4 bases at J, with 14 bases between. The germline V gene encodes CDR1 ENHRY and CDR2 SYGVKD. The CDR3 DNA reads as TGTGCCATCAGTGAGGGTACTAGCCCAGGCACCGGGGAGCTGTTTTTT. Translating gives CAISEGTSPGTGELFF.

In its sample, this clonotype was seen a few times. This rearrangement joins TRBV7-9 to TRBJ2-3; D possibly corresponds to TRBD2 (6 bases). CDR1 and CDR2 from the germline V gene are SEHNR and FQNEAQ (reference sequence). Trimming cost V 3 bases and J 2 bases, with 12 bases left between them. This CDR3 contains 15 residues. CDR3 protein: CASSLGTLVTDTQYF. CDR3 in DNA: TGTGCCAGCAGCTTGGGGACTTTAGTCACAGATACGCAGTATTTT.

The J gene is TRBJ2-7, the V gene TRBV12-2. TRBV12-2 is labeled a pseudogene. CDR3 length: 17 amino acids. The CDR3, as DNA: TGTGCAAGTCGCTTAGTCACTAGCGGTCGAAGCTCCTACGAGCAGTACTTC. This sequence encodes CASRLVTSGRSSYEQYF.

This clonotype was recorded once. This chain links TRBV7-2 with TRBJ2-7; TRBD1 aligns across 11 bases. Near its end, the DNA agrees better with TRBJ2-5, so the J call may be wrong. CDR1 and CDR2 (germline): SGHTA, FQGNSA. The CDR3 spans 17 residues. This CDR3 reads CASSLAPWTGGGETQYF. In DNA form, the CDR3 reads TGTGCCAGCAGCTTAGCGCCTTGGACAGGGGGCGGTGAGACCCAGTACTTC.

In its sample, this clonotype was seen a few times. CDR3: CASSQEGVRAYEQYF. The CDR3 bases are TGCGCCAGCAGCCAAGAAGGAGTTCGAGCCTACGAGCAGTACTTC. The chain employs TRBV4-1 and TRBJ2-7; D gene ambiguous. V was pared by 0 bases and J by 2 bases, with 11 bases between. Looked up from germline, CDR1 is MGHRA and CDR2 is YSYEKL. This CDR3 region has 15 residues.